The T cell receptor beta chain under discussion was sequenced for a study of cytomegalovirus exposure and HLA in healthy donors. Study-level points and caveats: Some TCR beta chains (approximately 180 of them) were listed as cytomegalovirus-associated.

Turning to this clone: Antigen: not known.

PCR amplification relied on 60 Vbeta primers (plus 13 Jbeta primers). Only in-frame clones appear in the TCRdb table, and some are missing; sequencing was by immunoSEQ multiplex PCR. The sample has about 200,000 clones, 65% to 90% seen once. Participants comprised healthy donors of bone marrow. Germline lookup yields CDR1 MGHRA and CDR2 YSYEKL. The CDR3 contains 18 residues. V lost 0 bases and J lost 2; bases outside the gene matches: 8. The chain has TRBV4-1 and TRBJ1-5, with 9 bases that match TRBD1. This sequence was found in a woman aged 45-60 years in good health and CMV-seronegative. Input material: PBMCs. As DNA, the CDR3 is TGCGCCAGCAGCCAAGAGGGACAGGGACAGTGGGGCAATCAGCCCCAGCATTTT. Its protein is CASSQEGQGQWGNQPQHF.